These 8 T cell receptor beta chains came from one sample sequenced in a study of OX40 agonist ivuxolimab in advanced cancers. The data were produced by immunoSEQ multiplex PCR, yet TCRdb's version contains in-frame clones alone and is incomplete. The sample holds around 65,000 clones; 90% to 95% are singletons and the top ten take around 15%. The specimen was CD4+ or CD8+ T cells sorted from blood, collected in a trial of the OX40 agonist ivuxolimab. The receptors derive from an adult with an advanced solid tumor such as melanoma, head and neck, liver or kidney cancer.

The table lists this clone with a count of one. This chain links TRBV15 with TRBJ2-3; the match to TRBD2 covers 13 bases. V was pared by 3 bases and J by 2 bases, with 5 bases of the junction left unmatched. This CDR3 spans 17 amino acids. The germline V gene encodes CDR1 LNHNV and CDR2 YYDKDF (reference sequence). CDR3 residues: CATSSQLAGGPTDTQYF. The CDR3 nucleotides are TGTGCCACCAGCAGTCAACTAGCGGGGGGGCCCACAGATACGCAGTATTTT.

The V call is TRBV7-9, the J call TRBJ1-2, with TRBD1 identical over 7 bases. Germline assignment: CDR1 SEHNR and CDR2 FQNEAQ (reference sequence). The CDR3 consists of 15 residues. Trimming cost V 5 bases and J 0 bases; bases outside gene matches: 6. As DNA, the CDR3 is TGTGCCAGCAGCCACCGGGACAGCTCTAACTATGGCTACACCTTC. This translates into CASSHRDSSNYGYTF.

In DNA, the CDR3 is TGCAGCGTTGAAGACGTAAAAACGAGGGTCTCCTACAATGAGCAGTTCTTC. Its translation: CSVEDVKTRVSYNEQFF. The gene calls are TRBV29-1 and TRBJ2-1; D is perhaps TRBD2 (5 bases). The CDR3 totals 17 residues. The germline V gene encodes CDR1 SQVTM and CDR2 ANQGSEA. The ends were cut back, 0 bases at V and 0 bases at J, with 15 bases in the middle.

The chain recombines TRBV11-2 with TRBJ1-2, with 10 bases aligning to TRBD1. Germline V lookup: CDR1 SGHAT, CDR2 FQNNGV. With V trimmed by 5 bases and J by 3 bases, 9 bases remained unmatched. The CDR3 runs to 16 residues. The CDR3 nucleotides are TGTGCCAGCAGCCCGAGACAGGGGGCGCGTGACTATGGCTACACCTTC. Amino acids: CASSPRQGARDYGYTF.

This clone was seen a few times. This chain joins TRBV7-9 and TRBJ1-1; D gene ambiguous. This CDR3 has 12 residues. V was clipped by 1 base and J by 4 bases, with 4 bases between them. Germline assignment: CDR1 SEHNR and CDR2 FQNEAQ (reference sequence). The DNA for the CDR3 is TGTGCCAGCAGCTTAGGGCCCACTGAAGCTTTCTTT. Its protein is CASSLGPTEAFF.

V gene TRBV11-2 combines with J gene TRBJ2-2; D unresolved. The germline V and J ends were trimmed by 1 base and 8 bases, with 11 bases remaining between them. Germline loops: CDR1 SGHAT, CDR2 FQNNGV. CDR3 length: 14 residues. The CDR3, as DNA: TGTGCCAGCAGCTTAGCTGGGCCCACTGGGGAGCTGTTTTTT. Its protein product is CASSLAGPTGELFF.

V and J are TRBV4-1 and TRBJ2-7; 8 bases line up with TRBD2. Trimming cost V 2 bases and J 0 bases; bases outside gene matches: 6. Germline CDR1 reads MGHRA; CDR2 reads YSYEKL. The CDR3 runs to 16 residues. The CDR3 spells CASSQPGGESSYEQYF. CDR3 DNA sequence: TGCGCCAGCAGCCAACCGGGGGGGGAGAGCTCCTACGAGCAGTACTTC.

This clone has just one count. This chain links TRBV9 with TRBJ2-5; a possible D gene is TRBD2 (5 bases). Germline CDR1 and CDR2: SGDLS and YYNGEE. This CDR3 spans 13 amino acids. V dropped 8 bases and J dropped 1 base, with 12 bases sitting between them. The CDR3 nucleotides read TGTGCCAGTCGAAAGAGGGTCCAAGAGACCCAGTACTTC. Its translation is CASRKRVQETQYF. Drawing the rest from reference TRBV9 and TRBJ2-5, the complete variable domain is DSGVTQTPKHLITATGQRVTLRCSPRSGDLSVYWYQQSLDQGLQFLIQYYNGEERAKGNILERFSAQQFPDLHSELNLSSLELGDSALYFCASRKRVQETQYFGPGTRLLVL.